These 9 T cell receptor beta chains came from one sample sequenced in a study of OX40 agonist ivuxolimab in advanced cancers. Library method: the immunoSEQ multiplex PCR assay. Sourced from immuneACCESS, this table was stored by TCRdb with only in-frame sequences that have V and J called. A share of the clones is absent; for the studies checked, an unresolved V gene accounts for under half, and the remainder has no known explanation. Counted in this sample were more than 65,000 clones; around nine tenths of them appeared once. The ten most abundant clones make up 0.6% to 0.9% of the sample. The sample here was CD4+ or CD8+ T cells sorted from blood, taken in a trial of the OX40 agonist ivuxolimab. Receptors originate from an adult with an advanced solid tumor such as melanoma, head and neck, liver or kidney cancer.

V and J are TRBV9 and TRBJ2-4; a weak D match, TRBD2 (7 bases). The CDR3 length is 14 residues. Per the germline V gene, CDR1 is SGDLS and CDR2 is YYNGEE. Trimming cost V 0 bases and J 8 bases, with 12 bases left between them. The CDR3: CASSVGGGWDIQYF. CDR3 coding DNA: TGTGCCAGCAGCGTAGGCGGGGGCTGGGACATTCAGTACTTC.

V is TRBV2 and J is TRBJ2-7; D is uncertain. Trimming took 2 bases from V and 6 from J, leaving 11 bases between them. CDR1 is SNHLY and CDR2 is FYNNEI in the germline V gene. This CDR3 has 13 amino acids. This chain's CDR3 is CASSELWGSEQYF. CDR3 nucleotides: TGTGCCAGCAGTGAACTATGGGGATCCGAGCAGTACTTC.

The chain uses TRBV20-1 and TRBJ1-1; the D is unclear. Trimming stripped 3 bases from V and 5 bases from J, with 7 bases between. Germline CDR1 is DFQATT and CDR2 is SNEGSKA (reference sequence). This CDR3 region has 11 residues. This CDR3 is CSARTRTEAFF. In DNA form, the CDR3 reads TGCAGTGCTAGGACGCGTACTGAAGCTTTCTTT.

The genes are TRBV5-1 and TRBJ2-3, with a weak D call TRBD1 (5 bases). V was pared by 1 base and J by 5 bases, with 11 bases between. Germline loops: CDR1 SGHRS, CDR2 YFSETQ. The length of the CDR3 is 14 residues. CDR3 protein: CASSLQTEQDTQYF. Written as DNA, the CDR3 is TGCGCCAGCAGCTTGCAGACAGAGCAAGATACGCAGTATTTT.

The V and J genes are TRBV5-8 and TRBJ1-6; TRBD1 agrees at 7 bases. Germline V gives CDR1 SGHTS, CDR2 YDEGEE. J was trimmed by 7 bases and V by 2 bases; bases with no gene match: 9. The CDR3 has 16 amino acids. CDR3 sequence: CASSLSTGILNSPLHF. The CDR3 nucleotides read TGTGCCAGCAGCTTATCGACAGGGATCTTAAATTCACCCCTCCACTTT.

The V and J genes are TRBV9 and TRBJ2-2, with a possible D match to TRBD2 (6 bases). Per the germline V gene, CDR1 is SGDLS and CDR2 is YYNGEE. Trimming removed 2 bases at V and 6 bases at J, with 11 bases between. The length of the CDR3 is 14 residues. CDR3 in amino acids: CASSVGVAAGELFF. The CDR3 DNA reads as TGTGCCAGCAGCGTTGGAGTAGCGGCCGGGGAGCTGTTTTTT.

The V gene is TRBV20-1, the J gene TRBJ1-1, with D unresolved. The CDR3 consists of 11 residues. The V end lost 2 bases, the J end lost 2 bases, and 3 bases lay between the germline ends. Germline V gene sequence: CDR1 DFQATT, CDR2 SNEGSKA (reference sequence). In DNA form, the CDR3 reads TGCAGTGCTAGACACAACACTGAAGCTTTCTTT. Translation: CSARHNTEAFF.

This clone was detected only a few times. The chain carries TRBV2 and TRBJ1-2, with no clear D. The CDR3 has 15 amino acids. Germline lookup yields CDR1 SNHLY and CDR2 FYNNEI. Trimming pared 2 bases from V and 0 bases from J, leaving 10 bases between. The CDR3 here is CASSESRGANYGYTF. DNA of the CDR3: TGTGCCAGCAGTGAATCTCGAGGAGCTAACTATGGCTACACCTTC.

This chain connects TRBV5-1 to TRBJ1-2, with D unclear. Germline V gene lookup returns CDR1 SGHRS and CDR2 YFSETQ. Deletions cut 4 bases from V and 5 bases from J, with 12 bases between. This CDR3 has 13 amino acids. CDR3 in DNA: TGCGCCAGCAGCCTCGACCCGTTTTATGGCTACACCTTC. Amino acids: CASSLDPFYGYTF.